The sequence of this T cell receptor (beta chain) was determined in a study of post-analysis software for immune sequencing data. General study findings and limits: Several TRBV segments (TRBV5-6, TRBV5-1 and TRBV20-1 among them) occurred more frequently in patients than in controls. Same-batch samples co-clustered strongly by F measure.

This clonotype has a single count. Its target is unknown. A much larger clone lies one base from this, so it may be a read error. Germline V gene lookup returns CDR1 SGHRS and CDR2 YFSETQ. The CDR3 spans 15 residues. Prepared TCR beta cDNA libraries contained unique molecular identifiers. In TCRdb, the PCR reads were re-called with MiXCR into one record per CDR3 protein. The table includes 170,000 or so distinct CDR3 sequences, approximately 30% detected once. The chain carries TRBV5-1 and TRBJ2-3; 10 bases map to TRBD2. The material sequenced was blood. The source of this sequence is a girl between 5 and 17 years old with multiple sclerosis. The CDR3 is CASSTSSGSTDAQYF. The CDR3 nucleotides are TGCGCCAGCAGCACTTCTAGCGGGAGCACAGATGCGCAGTATTTT.